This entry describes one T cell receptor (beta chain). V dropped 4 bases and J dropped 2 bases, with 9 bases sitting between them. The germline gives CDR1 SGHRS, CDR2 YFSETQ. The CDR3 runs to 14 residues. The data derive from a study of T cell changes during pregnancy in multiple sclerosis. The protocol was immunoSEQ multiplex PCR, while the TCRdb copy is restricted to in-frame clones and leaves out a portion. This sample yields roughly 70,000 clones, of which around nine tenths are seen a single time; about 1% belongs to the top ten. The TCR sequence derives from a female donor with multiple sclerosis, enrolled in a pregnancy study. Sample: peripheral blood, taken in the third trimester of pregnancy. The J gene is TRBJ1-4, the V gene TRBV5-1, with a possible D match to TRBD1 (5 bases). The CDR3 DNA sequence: TGCGCCAGCAGCCCCGGGGGTACTAATGAAAAACTGTTTTTT. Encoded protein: CASSPGGTNEKLFF.